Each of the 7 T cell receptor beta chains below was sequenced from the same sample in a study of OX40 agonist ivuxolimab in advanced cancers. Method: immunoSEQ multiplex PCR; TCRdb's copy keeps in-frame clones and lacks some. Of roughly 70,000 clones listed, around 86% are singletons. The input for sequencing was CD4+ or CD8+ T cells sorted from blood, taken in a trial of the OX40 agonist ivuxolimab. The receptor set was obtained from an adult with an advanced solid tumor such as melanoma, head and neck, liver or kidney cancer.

The CDR3 protein is CASIRTGGSYNEQFF. Here the CDR3 DNA reads TGTGCCAGCATTAGGACGGGAGGATCCTACAATGAGCAGTTCTTC. V is TRBV6-5 and J is TRBJ2-1, with TRBD2 identical over 7 bases. CDR1 is MNHEY and CDR2 is SVGAGI in the germline V gene. J was trimmed by 1 base and V by 7 bases; bases with no gene match: 7. This CDR3 spans 15 amino acids.

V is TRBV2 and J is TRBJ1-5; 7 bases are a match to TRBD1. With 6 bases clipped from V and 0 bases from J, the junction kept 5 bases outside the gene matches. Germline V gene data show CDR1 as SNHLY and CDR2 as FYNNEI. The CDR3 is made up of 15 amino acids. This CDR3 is CASSEQGLSNQPQHF. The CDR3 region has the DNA TGTGCCAGCAGCGAACAGGGGCTTAGCAATCAGCCCCAGCATTTT.

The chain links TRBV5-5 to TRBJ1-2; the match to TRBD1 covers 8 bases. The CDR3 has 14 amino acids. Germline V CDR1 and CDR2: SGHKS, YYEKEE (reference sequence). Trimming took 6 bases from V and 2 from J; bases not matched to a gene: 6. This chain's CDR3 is CASKMDRVNYGYTF. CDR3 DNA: TGTGCCAGCAAAATGGACAGGGTCAACTATGGCTACACCTTC.

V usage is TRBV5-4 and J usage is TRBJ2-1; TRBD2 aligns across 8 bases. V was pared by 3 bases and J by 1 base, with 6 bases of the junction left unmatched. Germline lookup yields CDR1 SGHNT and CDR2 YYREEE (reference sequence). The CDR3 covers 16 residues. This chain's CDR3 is CASSSSGSRSYNEQFF. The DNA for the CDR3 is TGTGCCAGCAGCTCGAGCGGGAGTCGGTCCTACAATGAGCAGTTCTTC.

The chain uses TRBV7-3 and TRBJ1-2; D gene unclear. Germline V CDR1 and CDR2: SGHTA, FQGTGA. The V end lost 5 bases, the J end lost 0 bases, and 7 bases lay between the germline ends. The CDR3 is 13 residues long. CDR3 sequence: CASSRTANYGYTF. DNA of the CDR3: TGTGCCAGCAGCAGGACGGCTAACTATGGCTACACCTTC.

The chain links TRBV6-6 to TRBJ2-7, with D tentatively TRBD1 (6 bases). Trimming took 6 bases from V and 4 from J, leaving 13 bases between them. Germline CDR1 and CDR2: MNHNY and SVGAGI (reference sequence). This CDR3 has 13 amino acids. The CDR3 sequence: CASSRQVPYEQYF. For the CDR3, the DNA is TGTGCCAGCAGCCGACAGGTCCCTTACGAGCAGTACTTC.

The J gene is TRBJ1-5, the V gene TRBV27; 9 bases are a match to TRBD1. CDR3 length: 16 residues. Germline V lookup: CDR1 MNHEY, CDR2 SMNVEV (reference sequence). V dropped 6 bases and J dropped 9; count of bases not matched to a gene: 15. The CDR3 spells CASRTTGTGTQGPQHF. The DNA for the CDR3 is TGTGCCAGCAGAACTACCGGGACAGGGACCCAGGGGCCCCAGCATTTT.